Below, 20 T cell receptor beta chains from the same sample are listed, as sequenced in a study of human T cells and chemical hapten exposure. TCRdb passed the RACE reads through MiXCR, listing each CDR3 protein once. The table lists 100,000 to 120,000 distinct CDR3 sequences, less than 35% of them singletons, with around 2.5% in the top ten. Time point of the sample: patch test 3, about 24 weeks after DPC sensitization. Stated treatment: therapeutic diphenylcyclopropenone sensitization with weekly scalp DPC. This specimen consisted of whole blood, obtained in connection with sensitization to the hapten diphenylcyclopropenone (DPC). Receptor source: a man in his forties or fifties with alopecia areata. Some clones in this sample may be carry-over from other donors' samples.

This clonotype has a handful of counts. The rearrangement links TRBV18 to TRBJ2-7; 10 nucleotides match TRBD2. J was trimmed by 7 bases and V by 0 bases; bases with no gene match: 6. Germline V lookup: CDR1 KGHSH, CDR2 LQKENI. The CDR3 sequence is 15 residues long. CDR3 sequence (DNA): TGTGCCAGCTCACCACCAGCGGGAGGGCCGGGTGAGCAGTACTTC. Its protein product is CASSPPAGGPGEQYF.

This clonotype was found once. The chain has TRBV20-1 and TRBJ1-4; the D gene is possibly TRBD1 (6 bases). This CDR3 contains 13 residues. The V gene lost 6 bases and the J gene lost 7 bases, with 15 bases spanning the gap. The germline gives CDR1 DFQATT, CDR2 SNEGSKA (reference sequence). CDR3 protein: CSARQVGSEKLFF. CDR3 DNA: TGCAGTGCGAGACAGGTCGGGAGTGAAAAACTGTTTTTT.

The rearrangement links TRBV15 to TRBJ2-4; either TRBD1 or TRBD2 may supply D (5 bases each). The germline CDR1 and CDR2 sequences are LNHNV and YYDKDF (reference sequence). V lost 0 bases to trimming and J lost 7 bases, with 13 bases between them. The CDR3 spans 15 residues. The CDR3: CATSREGRPENIQYF. Here the CDR3 DNA reads TGTGCCACCAGCAGAGAGGGACGACCTGAGAACATTCAGTACTTC.

The chain links TRBV6-5 to TRBJ2-1; no firm D call. Trimming pared 0 bases from V and 10 bases from J, leaving 7 bases between. The CDR3 contains 12 residues. Germline CDR1 and CDR2: MNHEY and SVGAGI. The CDR3 sequence: CASSYSNVEQFF. CDR3 bases: TGTGCCAGCAGTTACTCGAACGTAGAGCAGTTCTTC.

V usage is TRBV4-2 and J usage is TRBJ2-2, with 8 bases that match TRBD2. Germline V gene data show CDR1 as LGHNA and CDR2 as YNFKEQ. V lost 1 base and J lost 6; bases outside the gene matches: 7. The CDR3 is 16 amino acids. This CDR3 is CASSQGSGSGSGELFF. The CDR3 DNA reads as TGTGCCAGCAGCCAAGGAAGCGGGAGCGGATCCGGGGAGCTGTTTTTT.

The chain has TRBV5-1 and TRBJ2-7; 7 bases fit TRBD1. V shed 4 bases, J shed 0 bases, and the junction held 1 base outside the gene matches. The CDR3 totals 13 residues. CDR1 and CDR2 (germline): SGHRS, YFSETQ. As DNA, the CDR3 is TGCGCCAGCAGCCCAGGGGGCTCCTACGAGCAGTACTTC. It encodes CASSPGGSYEQYF.

The chain carries TRBV6-1 and TRBJ1-6; D is undetermined. From germline, CDR1 is MNHNS and CDR2 SASEGT. The CDR3 is 12 amino acids. V was pared by 0 bases and J by 15 bases, with 9 bases between. CDR3 loop: CASSEAGGRLHF. CDR3 DNA: TGTGCCAGCAGTGAAGCCGGCGGCCGCCTCCACTTT.

The rearrangement joins TRBV29-1 to TRBJ2-7; 10 bases are shared with TRBD2. Germline V CDR1 and CDR2: SQVTM, ANQGSEA. The CDR3 sequence is 15 residues long. V was pared by 3 bases and J by 2 bases, with 7 bases of the junction left unmatched. The CDR3 loop is CSVEGLAGAPYEQYF. The CDR3 nucleotides are TGCAGCGTTGAGGGCCTAGCGGGAGCTCCCTACGAGCAGTACTTC.

The chain carries TRBV5-5 and TRBJ2-7; 8 bases are a match to TRBD1. The germline V gene has CDR1 SGHKS and CDR2 YYEKEE (reference sequence). This CDR3 is built from 17 residues. The ends lost 2 bases at V and 2 bases at J; junction bases unmatched: 12. DNA of the CDR3: TGTGCCAGCAGCTTAATTCTTCTGGAACAGGGGGCCTACGAGCAGTACTTC. This sequence encodes CASSLILLEQGAYEQYF.

This chain links TRBV4-3 with TRBJ2-3; 15 nucleotides align to TRBD2. CDR1 and CDR2 from the germline V gene are LGHNA and YSLEER. This CDR3 is built from 19 residues. The ends lost 3 bases at V and 0 bases at J; junction bases unmatched: 7. CDR3 residues: CASSQAGLAGGSSTDTQYF. The CDR3 DNA follows: TGCGCCAGCAGCCAGGCTGGACTAGCGGGAGGGTCTAGCACAGATACGCAGTATTTT.

This rearrangement joins TRBV7-8 to TRBJ2-3, with TRBD1 identical over 11 bases. V was pared by 5 bases and J by 0 bases, with 4 bases of the junction left unmatched. This CDR3 comprises 16 residues. The germline V gene encodes CDR1 SGHVS and CDR2 FQNEAQ. CDR3 in DNA: TGTGCCAGCAGCCTAGGGACAGGGGGTAGCACAGATACGCAGTATTTT. This codes for CASSLGTGGSTDTQYF.

This chain uses TRBV20-1 with TRBJ2-4; no definite D call. Trimming cost V 6 bases and J 7 bases, with 7 bases left between them. This CDR3 is 10 amino acids long. Germline V gene sequence: CDR1 DFQATT, CDR2 SNEGSKA (reference sequence). CDR3 in DNA: TGCAGTGCAAGTATTAACATTCAGTACTTC. Its protein is CSASINIQYF.

The chain recombines TRBV4-2 with TRBJ1-6; D may be TRBD1 (6 bases). The V gene lost 4 bases and the J gene lost 7 bases, with 20 bases spanning the gap. Looked up from germline, CDR1 is LGHNA and CDR2 is YNFKEQ. The length of the CDR3 is 17 residues. In DNA, the CDR3 is TGTGCCAGCAGCCTTCTCACTACAGGGCAGGGGAATTCACCCCTCCACTTT. It translates to CASSLLTTGQGNSPLHF.

CDR3 sequence: CAISGAYEQYF. Written as DNA, the CDR3 is TGTGCCATCAGTGGGGCCTACGAGCAGTACTTC. The chain carries TRBV10-3 and TRBJ2-7; D gene ambiguous. The CDR3 has 11 residues. Germline CDR1 reads ENHRY; CDR2 reads SYGVKD. V was shortened by 4 bases and J by 2 bases, with 3 bases between the two germline ends.

This clonotype was counted only a few times. The chain has TRBV7-8 and TRBJ1-5, with D tentatively TRBD1 (5 bases). There are 18 residues in the CDR3. Germline V gene lookup returns CDR1 SGHVS and CDR2 FQNEAQ. V shed 0 bases and J shed 4 bases, with 19 bases lying between them. The CDR3, as DNA: TGTGCCAGCAGCTTAGCAAGTAGTGCAGGGAGGAGAAATCAGCCCCAGCATTTT. Protein: CASSLASSAGRRNQPQHF.

This clonotype has a single count. The J gene is TRBJ2-3, the V gene TRBV5-6; unclear D gene. The CDR3 contains 16 residues. Per the germline V gene, CDR1 is SGHDT and CDR2 is YYEEEE. Deletions cut 0 bases from V and 6 bases from J, with 17 bases between. The CDR3 spells CASSLAANSQSDTQYF. In DNA, the CDR3 is TGTGCCAGCAGCTTGGCCGCGAACTCCCAATCGGATACGCAGTATTTT.

This clonotype was counted a few times. The genes are TRBV7-9 and TRBJ2-5; tentative D call: TRBD2 (6 bases). Germline values: CDR1 SEHNR, CDR2 FQNEAQ (reference sequence). This CDR3 contains 21 residues. Trimming took off 1 base at V and 6 bases at J, with 33 bases between the two ends. This chain's CDR3 is CASSLVPTGGQGLRRGQTQYF. The CDR3 DNA reads TGTGCCAGCAGCTTAGTGCCGACCGGAGGTCAAGGCCTCCGGAGGGGCCAGACCCAGTACTTC.

In its sample, this clonotype was seen a few times. This sequence joins TRBV12-3 or TRBV12-4 and TRBJ2-6; D unresolved. This CDR3 contains 14 residues. The V end lost 6 bases, the J end lost 0 bases, and 6 bases lay between the germline ends. The CDR3 sequence is CASRDFSGANVLTF. In DNA, the CDR3 is TGTGCCAGCAGGGATTTCTCTGGGGCCAACGTCCTGACTTTC.

The J gene is TRBJ2-1, the V gene TRBV29-1; TRBD2 matches 7 bases. Germline V lookup: CDR1 SQVTM, CDR2 ANQGSEA. J lost 5 bases, V lost 7 bases, and 11 bases had no gene match. This CDR3 comprises 14 residues. The CDR3 reads CSARWVGGNNEQFF. CDR3 bases: TGCAGCGCCCGGTGGGTGGGAGGGAACAATGAGCAGTTCTTC.

Only a few counts were recorded for this clonotype. The chain has TRBV18 and TRBJ2-5; D remains unclear. CDR3 length: 12 amino acids. V was trimmed by 1 base and J by 2 bases, leaving 2 bases between them. CDR1 and CDR2 from the germline V gene are KGHSH and LQKENI. The DNA of the CDR3 is TGTGCCAGCTCACCACAACAAGAGACCCAGTACTTC. It specifies CASSPQQETQYF.